The present T cell receptor (beta chain) was sequenced within a study of regulatory T cells in long-lasting Graves disease (dated by TCRdb to 2020 to 2023). At the level of the whole study: Persistent Graves' disease meant more than 5 years of antithyroid drug treatment with TSH receptor autoantibodies that stayed positive. Persistent Graves' disease patients were compared with newly diagnosed Graves' disease patients by peripheral blood TCR sequencing and RNA sequencing. The study took place in China and was registered as a clinical trial. A total of about 33 samples were covered by TCR sequencing, comprising some 13 persistent and some 20 newly diagnosed Graves' disease patients. Persistent Graves' disease patients in the clinical cohort had taken antithyroid drugs for approximately 9.5 years on average.

The CDR3 measures 14 amino acids from cysteine to phenylalanine. Just the 42-base CDR3 DNA is kept, in frame starting at base 1. Sequences DFQATT (CDR1) and SNEGSKA (CDR2) are obtained from the germline V gene (reference sequence). Between the V and J ends, shortened by 5 bases and 1 base respectively, the junction contains 11 bases. For this clonotype: The antigen it recognizes is unknown. No qualities accompany the bases; no much larger clone lies one base away.

The time point label of this sample denotes: persistent/refractory GD, antithyroid drugs over 5 years with positive TRAb. For both TCR sequencing and RNA sequencing, RNA was extracted from PBMCs in TRIzol. The diagnosis of Graves' disease followed American Thyroid Association guidelines. The patients came from an endocrinology department in Xi'an, China. From each patient, around 9 milliliters of peripheral blood was collected into an EDTA anticoagulant tube. Ficoll Paque Plus density gradient separation was used to isolate PBMCs, and no further T cell sorting was done. An Agilent 2100 Bioanalyzer and agarose gel were used to check RNA quality, while a NanoDrop 2000 measured RNA concentration. The study at large found these results: TRBV28, TRBJ1-2 and TRBJ2-5 were preferentially used in persistent disease, while TRBV20-1 and TRBJ2-1 were favored in newly diagnosed disease. The small sample size was acknowledged by the authors as a limitation that may reduce accuracy. Persistent Graves' disease patients showed lower TCR Shannon entropy and fewer highly expanded clones than newly diagnosed patients, suggesting clonal expansion. Because the primary lesion, thyroid tissue, could not be accessed, the study looked at peripheral blood alone. Only the TCR beta chain was sequenced and analyzed. A larger number of public clonotypes was shared among persistent patients (about 2,700) than among newly diagnosed patients (approximately 1,000).

The library was generated by multiplex PCR. The sequencing machine was an Illumina HiSeq 4000. CDR3 regions were amplified by Arm-PCR with iRepertoire HTBI primers to construct TCR beta libraries. Gel purification was performed on PCR products prior to sequencing. In the paper's pipeline: Gene usage analysis of CDR3 amino acid clonotypes relied on the approximately 60 TRBV and 12 to 15 TRBJ segments identified across samples. COPE and FqMerger were used to merge the filtered high-quality paired reads into contigs. BLAST was used to align contigs to IMGT TRBV, TRBD and TRBJ reference genes, and CDR3 was defined according to IMGT. Highly expanded clones were defined as clonotypes with a frequency above 0.1%. Shannon entropy was used to measure repertoire diversity, and the Gini coefficient was used to measure V-J evenness. A clonotype was considered public if more than one individual shared it. In-frame beta chains were kept once TCRdb had trimmed the public reads at Q25 with fastp and called clones with MiXCR. CDR3 protein duplicates are merged, each entry listing the most common genes and DNA. These V and J calls originate from TCRdb's pipeline instead of the authors' own analysis. The sample contains 400,000 to 500,000 distinct CDR3 sequences, around a fifth of them found a single time. The leading ten clones occupy 7% to 9% of the sample.

The rearranged segments are TRBV20-1 and TRBJ2-2; TRBD1 is possibly the D segment (6 matching bases). The receptor's source is a female donor with Graves disease. The sequenced sample was peripheral blood mononuclear cells (PBMCs), obtained when the disease was refractory, from a patient treated with antithyroid drugs. The CDR3 loop reads CSAPDRKNTGELFF. In nucleotides, the sequence is TGCAGTGCTCCCGACAGGAAGAACACCGGGGAGCTGTTTTTT.